The clone carrying this T cell receptor (beta chain) occurred once. Its specificity is unknown. 13 Jbeta primers and 60 Vbeta primers were used for the PCR. In the authors' methods: The count from a later analysis was tens of millions of unique TCR beta chains, some 11 million of them shared. Some clones are missing from TCRdb's copy, which holds only in-frame ones; the method was immunoSEQ multiplex PCR. From that table come the V and J calls and clone size; the DNA was used to work out D and trimming. The sample yields about 170,000 clones, 75% to 80% seen once. This sample stems from a study of cytomegalovirus exposure and HLA in healthy donors. Study findings and constraints: Apparent HLA restriction characterized most CMV-associated TCR beta chains in a later analysis.

The length of the CDR3 is 15 residues. CDR1 and CDR2 from the germline V gene are SEHNR and FQNEAQ (reference sequence). Trimming took off 6 bases at V and 8 bases at J, with 22 bases between the two ends. Input material: PBMCs. The receptor was derived from a woman between 45 and 60 years old in good health and CMV-seropositive. The V gene is TRBV7-9, the J gene TRBJ1-2, with D possibly being TRBD1 (6 bases). The CDR3 sequence is CASSKTGRQVVGYTF. Here the CDR3 DNA reads TGTGCCAGCAGTAAAACCGGTAGACAGGTGGTCGGCTACACCTTC.